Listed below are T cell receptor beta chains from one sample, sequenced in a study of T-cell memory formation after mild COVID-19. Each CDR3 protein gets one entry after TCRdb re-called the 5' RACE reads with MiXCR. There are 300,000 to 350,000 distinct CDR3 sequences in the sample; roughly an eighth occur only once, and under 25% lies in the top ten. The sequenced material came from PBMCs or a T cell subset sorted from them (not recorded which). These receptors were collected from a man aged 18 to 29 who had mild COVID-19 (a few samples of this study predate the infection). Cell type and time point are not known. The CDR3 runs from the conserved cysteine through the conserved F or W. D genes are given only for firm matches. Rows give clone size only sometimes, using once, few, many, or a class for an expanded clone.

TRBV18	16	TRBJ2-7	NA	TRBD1	CASSPEGTGGSYEQYF	TGTGCCAGCTCACCCGAAGGGACAGGGGGCTCCTACGAGCAGTACTTC
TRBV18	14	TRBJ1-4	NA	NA	CASSPAGGHEKLFF	TGTGCCAGCTCACCGGCGGGGGGCCATGAAAAACTGTTTTTT
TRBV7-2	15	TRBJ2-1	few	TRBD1	CASSGRTGIYNEQFF	TGTGCCAGCAGCGGACGGACAGGGATTTACAATGAGCAGTTCTTC
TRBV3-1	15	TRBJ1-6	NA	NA	CASSPREGGNSPLHF	TGTGCCAGCAGCCCCCGGGAGGGAGGAAATTCACCCCTCCACTTT
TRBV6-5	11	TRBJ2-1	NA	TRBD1	CASTEGQKQFF	TGTGCCAGCACCGAGGGACAGAAGCAGTTCTTC
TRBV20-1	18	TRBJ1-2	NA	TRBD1	CSARGGWGDRGVNYGYTF	TGCAGTGCTAGAGGGGGATGGGGCGACAGGGGAGTTAACTATGGCTACACCTTC
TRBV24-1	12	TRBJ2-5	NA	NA	CATRRRGETQYF	TGTGCCACCCGGAGAAGAGGAGAGACCCAGTACTTC
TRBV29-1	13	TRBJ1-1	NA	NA	CSVERRLNTEAFF	TGCAGCGTTGAACGCCGGTTGAACACTGAAGCTTTCTTT
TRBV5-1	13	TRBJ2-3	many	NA	CASRRLYADTQYF	TGCGCCAGCAGGCGGCTATACGCAGATACGCAGTATTTT
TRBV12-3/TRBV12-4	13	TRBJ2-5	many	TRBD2	CASGLAGAETQYF	TGTGCCAGCGGGTTAGCGGGGGCGGAGACCCAGTACTTC
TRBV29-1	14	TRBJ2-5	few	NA	CSVEGSRYQETQYF	TGCAGCGTTGAAGGGAGCCGGTACCAAGAGACCCAGTACTTC
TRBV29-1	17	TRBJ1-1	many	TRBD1	CSVESVGQGGRAGEAFF	TGCAGCGTTGAGTCAGTGGGACAGGGCGGTCGGGCGGGAGAAGCTTTCTTT
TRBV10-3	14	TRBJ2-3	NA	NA	CAISESEGTDTQYF	TGTGCCATCAGTGAGTCGGAGGGGACAGATACGCAGTATTTT
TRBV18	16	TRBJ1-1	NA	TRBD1	CASSPPDRGTYSEAFF	TGTGCCAGCTCACCACCCGACAGGGGGACGTATAGTGAAGCTTTCTTT
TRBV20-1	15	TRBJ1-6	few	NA	CSARDRRTVNSPLHF	TGCAGTGCTAGAGATCGCCGGACAGTAAATTCACCCCTCCACTTT
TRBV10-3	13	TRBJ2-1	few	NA	CAIMTRLANEQFF	TGTGCCATCATGACGAGACTGGCAAATGAGCAGTTCTTC